This TCR beta chain was captured by sequencing in a study of metastatic and nonmetastatic thyroid tumors. Whole-study context: Comparison of repertoires was carried out across blood and tumor or nodule tissue from malignant and benign thyroid patients. General study findings and limits: Compared with benign nodules, malignant thyroid tumors were reported to have significantly higher TCR beta diversity in both blood and tumor.

This clone was detected many times. Its matching antigen is unknown. Per the original data handling: Researchers built a distant-metastasis classifier for papillary thyroid cancer that drew on CDR3 differences across clinicopathological groups. With MiXCR, TCRdb called clones anew from the PCR reads. Clone size and V and J calls follow TCRdb, not the original study. The repertoire holds tens of thousands of clones, with roughly 30% as singletons. Treatment of any kind had been given to no patient before thyroid surgery. The germline V gene has CDR1 SGHAT and CDR2 FQDESV (reference sequence). V was shortened by 3 bases and J by 4 bases, with 9 bases between the two germline ends. The CDR3 sequence is 14 residues long.

This receptor was taken from a female donor with papillary thyroid cancer or a benign thyroid nodule (not recorded which). Some clones in this sample may be carry-over from other donors' samples. Material: blood. This rearrangement joins TRBV11-1 to TRBJ2-2; D is possibly TRBD2 (5 bases). CDR3 sequence reads: CASSFTSGTGELFF. The CDR3 DNA sequence: TGTGCCAGCAGCTTTACTAGTGGCACCGGGGAGCTGTTTTTT. Complete variable domain (other parts from reference TRBV11-1 and TRBJ2-2): EAEVAQSPRYKITEKSQAVAFWCDPISGHATLYWYRQILGQGPELLVQFQDESVVDDSQLPKDRFSAERLKGVDSTLKIQPAELGDSAMYLCASSFTSGTGELFFGEGSRLTVL.